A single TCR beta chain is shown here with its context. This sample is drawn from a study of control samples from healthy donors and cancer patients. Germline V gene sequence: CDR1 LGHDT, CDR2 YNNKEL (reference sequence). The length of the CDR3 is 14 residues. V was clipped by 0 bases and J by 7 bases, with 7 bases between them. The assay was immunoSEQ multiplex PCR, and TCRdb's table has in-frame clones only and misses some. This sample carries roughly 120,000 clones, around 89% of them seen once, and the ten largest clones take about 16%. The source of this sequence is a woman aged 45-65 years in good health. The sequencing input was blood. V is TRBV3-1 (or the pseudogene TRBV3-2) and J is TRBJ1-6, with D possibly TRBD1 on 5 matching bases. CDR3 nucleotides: TGTGCCAGCAGCCAAGATCGGGGCAATTCACCCCTCCACTTT. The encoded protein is CASSQDRGNSPLHF.